The next 11 T cell receptor beta chains were all read from a single sample in a study of CD8 T cells in Susac syndrome. Random hexamers were used to reverse transcribe an amount of about 0.45 to 1 ug RNA. TCRdb used MiXCR to reprocess the immunoSEQ multiplex PCR reads, holding one entry per CDR3 protein. This sample has roughly 89,000 distinct CDR3 sequences, with around 96% found just once. The sequenced sample consisted of CD8+ T cells from PBMCs. The source of these receptors is a human donor with Susac syndrome.

This chain joins TRBV6-2 or TRBV6-3 and TRBJ1-1, with D unclear. Germline loops: CDR1 MNHEY, CDR2 SVGEGT. This CDR3 region has 11 residues. The V end lost 8 bases, the J end lost 3 bases, and 7 bases lay between the germline ends. CDR3 nucleotide sequence: TGTGCCAGCCATGAGGACACTGAAGCTTTCTTT. It translates to CASHEDTEAFF.

This chain connects TRBV7-2 to TRBJ2-7; no firm D call. Germline CDR1 and CDR2: SGHTA and FQGNSA. V lost 3 bases, J lost 3 bases, and 12 bases lay in between. The CDR3 is made up of 14 amino acids. The CDR3 bases are TGTGCCAGCAGCTTCGACACTGCGGACTACGAGCAGTACTTC. It specifies CASSFDTADYEQYF.

J is TRBJ2-7 and V is TRBV29-1; D gene ambiguous. Trimming stripped 3 bases from V and 6 bases from J, with 9 bases between. Germline CDR1 is SQVTM and CDR2 is ANQGSEA. The CDR3 consists of 11 residues. This CDR3 is CSVDRSGEQYF. DNA for the CDR3: TGCAGCGTTGATCGTTCAGGCGAGCAGTACTTC.

This chain links TRBV27 with TRBJ1-1, with TRBD1 matching 7 bases. The V and J ends lost 2 bases and 8 bases, in that order; junction bases with no gene match: 11. Germline-derived CDR1 and CDR2 are MNHEY and SMNVEV (reference sequence). The CDR3 consists of 15 residues. CDR3 residues: CASSLGGPPQGEAFF. CDR3 nucleotide sequence: TGTGCCAGCAGTTTAGGCGGGCCGCCACAGGGGGAAGCTTTCTTT.

This clonotype came up a few times. The CDR3 spells CSAPGTGNNQPQHF. The CDR3 DNA sequence: TGCAGTGCTCCCGGGACAGGGAACAATCAGCCCCAGCATTTT. This rearrangement joins TRBV20-1 to TRBJ1-5; 9 positions match TRBD1. The CDR3 has 14 residues. Germline V lookup: CDR1 DFQATT, CDR2 SNEGSKA (reference sequence). The J segment lost 3 bases and the V segment lost 5 bases, leaving 5 bases of the junction unmatched.

The rearrangement joins TRBV20-1 to TRBJ2-7; 10 bases fit TRBD1. Germline CDR1 DFQATT, CDR2 SNEGSKA (reference sequence). The V segment lost 5 bases and the J segment 5 bases; nucleotides outside the gene matches: 9. The CDR3 has 14 residues. The CDR3 sequence is CSAANPGTGDEQYV. The CDR3 coding sequence is TGCAGTGCTGCCAACCCCGGGACAGGGGACGAGCAGTACGTC.

This clonotype has just one count. This chain connects TRBV5-1 to TRBJ1-1, with TRBD1 matching over 7 bases. The junction had 1 base not matched to a gene; V was cut back by 5 bases and J by 0 bases. The germline V gene has CDR1 SGHRS and CDR2 YFSETQ. This CDR3 is built from 13 residues. CDR3 region: CASRDRLNTEAFF. The CDR3 coding sequence is TGCGCCAGCAGGGACAGGCTGAACACTGAAGCTTTCTTT.

V is TRBV7-9 and J is TRBJ2-3; the D is unclear. Trimming pared 5 bases from V and 2 bases from J, leaving 11 bases between. CDR1 and CDR2 from the germline V gene are SEHNR and FQNEAQ (reference sequence). The CDR3 length is 14 residues. The CDR3 nucleotides are TGTGCCAGCAGCCCTAGGCCCCCCACAGATACGCAGTATTTT. Protein: CASSPRPPTDTQYF.

The rearrangement uses TRBV28 and TRBJ1-1; D not certain. CDR1 and CDR2 (germline): MDHEN, SYDVKM. This CDR3 has 14 residues. The ends were cut back, 10 bases at V and 3 bases at J, with 18 bases in the middle. In DNA form, the CDR3 reads TGTGCCACTGAATCGCCAGACGGGGACACTGAAGCTTTCTTT. It is translated as CATESPDGDTEAFF.

The V gene is TRBV20-1, the J gene TRBJ1-5, with a tentative D call TRBD1 (6 bases). CDR1 DFQATT and CDR2 SNEGSKA come from the germline V gene (reference sequence). V lost 1 base to trimming and J lost 0 bases, with 19 bases between them. The length of the CDR3 is 18 residues. The CDR3 protein is CSARGDRLFFYSNQPQHF. The CDR3 nucleotides are TGCAGTGCTAGAGGTGACAGGCTATTTTTCTATAGCAATCAGCCCCAGCATTTT.

This clonotype turned up a few times. This chain joins TRBV5-6 and TRBJ2-7; 8 bases are a match to TRBD1. This CDR3 is built from 14 residues. V lost 2 bases and J lost 4; bases outside the gene matches: 5. CDR1 is SGHDT, CDR2 YYEEEE, per germline. CDR3 bases: TGTGCCAGCAGCTTCGGGACAGGACCGTACGAGCAGTACTTC. Translated: CASSFGTGPYEQYF.